A selection of T cell receptor beta chains follows, all from one sample in a study of blood T cell repertoires in COVID-19. The assay was immunoSEQ multiplex PCR, and TCRdb's table has in-frame clones only and misses some. Found here are about 150,000 clones, about 86% of them singletons; the top ten hold approximately 7%. Sequenced material: peripheral blood. The receptor source for this set is a middle-aged man with active or convalescent COVID-19. CDR3s include the opening cysteine and the closing phenylalanine or tryptophan. The D gene is left open where the match is weak. Expanded clones are given a class, and other clones once, few, many or no size at all.

clone_size j_call v_call d_call cdr3_aa cdr3_nt
- TRBJ2-7 TRBV5-5 TRBD1 CASNVGTEPEQYF TGTGCCAGCAACGTGGGGACAGAACCCGAGCAGTACTTC
- TRBJ2-1 TRBV4-3 TRBD2 CASSQEREFDYNEQFF TGCGCCAGCAGCCAAGAGCGGGAGTTCGACTACAATGAGCAGTTCTTC
- TRBJ2-3 TRBV7-2 TRBD2 CASSSSGRTDTQYF TGTGCCAGCAGCTCTAGCGGGAGGACAGATACGCAGTATTTT
- TRBJ2-2 TRBV5-1 TRBD1 CATSTGSNTGELFF TGCGCCACCTCGACAGGGTCGAACACCGGGGAGCTGTTTTTT
- TRBJ2-7 TRBV6-5 - CASSSIYEQYF TGTGCCAGCAGTTCCATCTACGAGCAGTACTTC
- TRBJ2-7 TRBV11-3 - CASSFREGAYEQYF TGTGCCAGCAGCTTTAGGGAGGGGGCCTACGAGCAGTACTTC
- TRBJ1-1 TRBV18 - CASSSSHPGAERAFF TGTGCCAGCTCATCTTCACACCCGGGAGCTGAACGGGCTTTCTTT
- TRBJ2-2 TRBV2 TRBD2 CASSESREVVGELFF TGTGCCAGCAGTGAATCGCGGGAGGTCGTCGGGGAGCTGTTTTTT
- TRBJ2-5 TRBV6-5 TRBD1 CASQSPDRGFMTQYF TGTGCCAGCCAGAGCCCGGACAGGGGGTTTATGACCCAGTACTTC
- TRBJ2-5 TRBV18 TRBD1 CASSPPNRGRETQYF TGTGCCAGCTCACCACCTAACAGGGGAAGGGAGACCCAGTACTTC
- TRBJ2-1 TRBV6-2/TRBV6-3 TRBD2 CASSPLPPGTSGRGPYNEQFF TGTGCCAGCAGCCCACTGCCGCCCGGGACTAGCGGGAGGGGCCCCTACAATGAGCAGTTCTTC
- TRBJ1-3 TRBV20-1 - CSASGRNTIYF TGCAGTGCTAGCGGGAGAAACACCATATATTTT
- TRBJ1-1 TRBV5-4 - CASSPDKNTEAFF TGTGCCAGCAGCCCTGACAAGAACACTGAAGCTTTCTTT
- TRBJ2-1 TRBV2 TRBD1 CASSPNRGGAYNEQFF TGTGCCAGCAGCCCGAACCGAGGGGGCGCCTACAATGAGCAGTTCTTC
- TRBJ2-1 TRBV29-1 TRBD1 CSANRDRGYNEQFF TGCAGCGCTAACCGGGACAGGGGTTACAATGAGCAGTTCTTC
many TRBJ1-4 TRBV7-2 - CASSPQTGGNEKLFF TGTGCCAGCAGCCCCCAGACAGGTGGAAATGAAAAACTGTTTTTT
- TRBJ1-1 TRBV19 - CASSILAKNTEAFF TGTGCCAGTAGTATTTTGGCAAAGAACACTGAAGCTTTCTTT
- TRBJ2-5 TRBV28 TRBD2 CASSLWGLAGGDWETQYF TGTGCCAGCAGTTTATGGGGACTAGCGGGAGGTGATTGGGAGACCCAGTACTTC
- TRBJ1-5 TRBV7-9 TRBD1 CASSSTDRSNQPQHF TGTGCCAGCAGCTCCACGGACAGGAGCAATCAGCCCCAGCATTTT
- TRBJ1-5 TRBV5-6 - CASSQGQNPNQPQHF TGTGCCAGCAGCCAGGGCCAAAACCCCAATCAGCCCCAGCATTTT
- TRBJ1-2 TRBV6-1 - CASSEYRIYGYTF TGTGCCAGCAGTGAATACAGGATCTATGGCTACACCTTC
- TRBJ2-7 TRBV6-5 TRBD1 CASIPRTGTGYEQYF TGTGCCAGCATTCCGCGGACAGGGACCGGGTACGAGCAGTACTTC
few TRBJ1-2 TRBV6-5 - CASSYTGNNYGYTF TGTGCCAGCAGTTATACAGGGAATAACTATGGCTACACCTTC
- TRBJ2-7 TRBV5-5 - CASSRTEIYEQYF TGTGCCAGCAGCCGGACAGAGATCTACGAGCAGTACTTC
- TRBJ2-3 TRBV11-2 - CASSPRPPPDTQYF TGTGCCAGCAGCCCGAGGCCCCCACCAGATACGCAGTATTTT
- TRBJ2-3 TRBV5-4 - CASSGTGSMDTQYF TGTGCCAGCAGCGGAACAGGGAGCATGGATACGCAGTATTTT
- TRBJ2-1 TRBV19 - CASSISSVRDEQFF TGTGCCAGTAGTATTAGCAGCGTCCGGGATGAGCAGTTCTTC
few TRBJ2-7 TRBV6-6 - CASSMMSGEQYF TGTGCCAGCAGTATGATGAGCGGGGAGCAGTACTTC
- TRBJ1-5 TRBV7-9 TRBD1 CASSPGTGNQPQHF TGTGCCAGCAGCCCCGGGACAGGGAATCAGCCCCAGCATTTT
- TRBJ1-6 TRBV28 - CASSLGRLRGRLSYNSPLHF TGTGCCAGCAGTTTAGGGAGGCTCCGGGGTCGACTCTCCTATAATTCACCCCTCCACTTT
few TRBJ1-2 TRBV4-1 TRBD1 CASSRTVTGQAKVGYTF TGCGCCAGCAGCCGAACTGTTACGGGACAGGCCAAGGTTGGCTACACCTTC
- TRBJ2-7 TRBV4-2 TRBD2 CASSQDFQGTSIDEQYF TGTGCCAGCAGCCAAGACTTTCAGGGGACTAGCATCGACGAGCAGTACTTC
once TRBJ2-1 TRBV6-2/TRBV6-3 - CASSYVLSSYNEQFF TGTGCCAGCAGTTACGTTCTCAGCTCCTACAATGAGCAGTTCTTC
- TRBJ2-7 TRBV24-1 TRBD1 CATSEYNTGTGVYEQYF TGTGCCACCAGTGAATATAACACCGGGACAGGGGTCTACGAGCAGTACTTC
- TRBJ1-5 TRBV4-2 - CASSQDTDQPQHF TGTGCCAGCAGCCAAGACACGGATCAGCCCCAGCATTTT
- TRBJ2-7 TRBV5-6 - CASRRGWAYEQYF TGTGCCAGCAGAAGGGGGTGGGCCTACGAGCAGTACTTC
- TRBJ1-4 TRBV19 - CASRTATNEKLFF TGTGCCAGTAGGACAGCAACTAATGAAAAACTGTTTTTT
- TRBJ1-4 TRBV5-4 - CASSATLGGAREKLFF TGTGCCAGCAGCGCCACCCTTGGTGGGGCGCGGGAAAAACTGTTTTTT
few TRBJ1-2 TRBV30 - CAWSRTGNYGYTF TGTGCCTGGAGTCGAACAGGGAACTATGGCTACACCTTC
- TRBJ1-3 TRBV27 - CASSLLPPGIQRLTGNTIYF TGTGCCAGCAGTTTATTGCCCCCCGGGATCCAAAGGCTCACTGGAAACACCATATATTTT
- TRBJ2-3 TRBV9 TRBD2 CASSVGAGGPSIADTQYF TGTGCCAGCAGCGTAGGAGCGGGAGGGCCCTCTATTGCAGATACGCAGTATTTT
few TRBJ2-1 TRBV23-1 TRBD1 CASNRGDNEQFF TGCGCCAGCAACAGGGGCGACAATGAGCAGTTCTTC
- TRBJ1-3 TRBV10-3 - CAIRRDTGSGNTIYF TGTGCCATCAGGAGGGACACCGGCTCTGGAAACACCATATATTTT
- TRBJ2-1 TRBV5-1 TRBD1 CASSLGRDSYNEQFF TGCGCCAGCAGCTTGGGCAGGGACAGTTACAATGAGCAGTTCTTC
- TRBJ2-7 TRBV9 TRBD2 CASSPTSGGPQGEQYF TGTGCCAGCAGCCCAACTAGCGGGGGACCTCAAGGAGAGCAGTACTTC
- TRBJ1-1 TRBV5-1 TRBD1 CASSLGDRGITEAFF TGCGCCAGCAGCTTGGGGGACAGGGGAATCACTGAAGCTTTCTTT
few TRBJ1-6 TRBV4-3 - CASSQDLSSPLHF TGCGCCAGCAGCCAAGATCTTAGTTCACCCCTCCACTTT
- TRBJ2-7 TRBV10-2 TRBD2 CASSESLGLVNKQYF TGCGCCAGCAGTGAGAGTTTAGGACTAGTTAATAAGCAGTACTTC